This is a list of T cell receptor beta chains from one sample in a study of T-cell memory formation after mild COVID-19. TCRdb re-called the 5' RACE reads with MiXCR, one entry per CDR3 protein. The table lists around 180,000 distinct CDR3 sequences, 16% of them singletons. Material for sequencing was PBMCs or a T cell subset sorted from them (not recorded which). These receptor sequences come from an adult woman who had mild COVID-19 (a few samples of this study predate the infection). Cell type and time point are not known. Each CDR3 is given with its conserved first and last residue. The D gene is left open where the match is weak. Not all rows give a size; the values are once, few, many and, for expanded clones, a class.

V: TRBV7-2
size: NA
D: NA
J: TRBJ2-7
DNA: TGTGCCAGCAGCTTAGGAGGCCTCGGCTACGAGCAGTACTTC
CDR3: CASSLGGLGYEQYF

V: TRBV14
size: NA
D: NA
J: TRBJ2-7
DNA: TGTGCCAGCAGCCCCAATCGGGGGTACTACGAGCAGTACTTC
CDR3: CASSPNRGYYEQYF

V: TRBV4-1
size: NA
D: NA
J: TRBJ2-5
DNA: TGCGCCAGCAGCCAATTGCCGGGACGGGGTGAAGAGACCCAGTACTTC
CDR3: CASSQLPGRGEETQYF

V: TRBV7-9
size: many
D: NA
J: TRBJ2-5
DNA: TGTGCCAGCAGCTTATATCCTGGGGAGACCCAGTACTTC
CDR3: CASSLYPGETQYF

V: TRBV12-3/TRBV12-4
size: NA
D: TRBD1
J: TRBJ2-5
DNA: TGTGCCAGCAGTTCCGGGACAGGGATCCAAGAGACCCAGTACTTC
CDR3: CASSSGTGIQETQYF

V: TRBV5-6
size: few
D: NA
J: TRBJ1-2
DNA: TGTGCCAGCAGCTTGGGGTCCGGACCCTATGGCTACACCTTC
CDR3: CASSLGSGPYGYTF

V: TRBV28
size: few
D: NA
J: TRBJ1-5
DNA: TGTGCCAGCTTATCCAGGGATCAGCCCCAGCATTTT
CDR3: CASLSRDQPQHF

V: TRBV20-1
size: NA
D: NA
J: TRBJ1-6
DNA: TGCAGTGCCCTGTCCAGGGTCGACTCACCCCTCCACTTT
CDR3: CSALSRVDSPLHF

V: TRBV24-1
size: NA
D: NA
J: TRBJ1-1
DNA: TGTGCCACCAGTGACCCCCGCTCCGGGGCAGGGATGAACACTGAAGCTTTCTTT
CDR3: CATSDPRSGAGMNTEAFF

V: TRBV5-1
size: few
D: NA
J: TRBJ2-6
DNA: TGCGCCAGCAGCTTGGTCGAAGCCGGGGCCAACGTCCTGACTTTC
CDR3: CASSLVEAGANVLTF

V: TRBV6-6
size: NA
D: TRBD1
J: TRBJ1-5
DNA: TGTGCCAGCAGGGACAGGGTGGGGGATCAGCCCCAGCATTTT
CDR3: CASRDRVGDQPQHF

V: TRBV12-3/TRBV12-4
size: many
D: NA
J: TRBJ1-1
DNA: TGTGCCAGCAGTTTAATAAGGGTAGAAGCTTTCTTT
CDR3: CASSLIRVEAFF

V: TRBV29-1
size: few
D: NA
J: TRBJ1-1
DNA: TGCAGCGTTGAAACGCAGGGGATTAGGAACACTGAAGCTTTCTTT
CDR3: CSVETQGIRNTEAFF

V: TRBV20-1
size: few
D: TRBD2
J: TRBJ2-5
DNA: TGCAGTGCTAGGCCTAGCGGGGGCCTTCAAGAGACCCAGTACTTC
CDR3: CSARPSGGLQETQYF

V: TRBV18
size: NA
D: TRBD1
J: TRBJ1-4
DNA: TGTGCCAGCTCACCATTAACGCCGGGACAGTCTAATGAAAAACTGTTTTTT
CDR3: CASSPLTPGQSNEKLFF

V: TRBV7-2
size: NA
D: NA
J: TRBJ1-2
DNA: TGTGCCAGCAGCTTAGTCTCAGAGGGTGGCTACACCTTC
CDR3: CASSLVSEGGYTF

V: TRBV18
size: NA
D: NA
J: TRBJ2-1
DNA: TGTGCCAGCTCACCACGACATGATGAGCAGTTCTTC
CDR3: CASSPRHDEQFF

V: TRBV5-1
size: few
D: NA
J: TRBJ1-1
DNA: TGCGCCAGCAGCTTGGCTCTGGGCTCAGGAGCTTTCTTT
CDR3: CASSLALGSGAFF

V: TRBV14
size: few
D: TRBD1
J: TRBJ2-5
DNA: TGTGCCAGCAGCCAATTTCAGGGGGACCAAGAGACCCAGTACTTC
CDR3: CASSQFQGDQETQYF

V: TRBV20-1
size: few
D: NA
J: TRBJ2-2
DNA: TGCAGTGCTAGCCTCTCCGGGACCTACACCGGGGAGCTGTTTTTT
CDR3: CSASLSGTYTGELFF

V: TRBV20-1
size: NA
D: TRBD2
J: TRBJ2-7
DNA: TGCAGTGCTCCGGACGCGGGGGACTACGAGCAGTACTTC
CDR3: CSAPDAGDYEQYF

V: TRBV7-2
size: NA
D: TRBD1
J: TRBJ2-5
DNA: TGTGCCAGCACGGGACAGGGGCAAGAGACCCAGTACTTC
CDR3: CASTGQGQETQYF

V: TRBV7-6
size: NA
D: NA
J: TRBJ1-1
DNA: TGTGCCAGCAGCCGGGGGTCCCGAACTGAAGCTTTCTTT
CDR3: CASSRGSRTEAFF

V: TRBV5-6
size: NA
D: NA
J: TRBJ2-7
DNA: TGTGCCAGCAGCTCCACGACGACTGAATGGGATGACGAGCAGTACTTC
CDR3: CASSSTTTEWDDEQYF

V: TRBV5-1
size: NA
D: TRBD2
J: TRBJ2-1
DNA: TGCGCCAGCAGGATCATGGGACTAGCGAATGAGCAGTTCTTC
CDR3: CASRIMGLANEQFF

V: TRBV5-5
size: NA
D: NA
J: TRBJ2-4
DNA: TGTGCCAGCAGTCACAGGGTGCTTGCCAAAAACATTCAGTACTTC
CDR3: CASSHRVLAKNIQYF

V: TRBV7-9
size: few
D: TRBD2
J: TRBJ2-5
DNA: TGTGCCAGCAGCTTAGTACTAGCGGCGACCCAGTACTTC
CDR3: CASSLVLAATQYF

V: TRBV2
size: NA
D: NA
J: TRBJ1-5
DNA: TGTGCCAGCAGTGAACTCGGTGGGGGGCCCTCTAGCAATCAGCCCCAGCATTTT
CDR3: CASSELGGGPSSNQPQHF

V: TRBV15
size: few
D: TRBD1
J: TRBJ1-1
DNA: TGTGCCACCAGCAGAGATCTGACAGGGGTGACTGAAGCTTTCTTT
CDR3: CATSRDLTGVTEAFF

V: TRBV18
size: few
D: TRBD2
J: TRBJ2-7
DNA: TGTGCCAGCTCAACAACTAGCGGGTTCTCCTACGAGCAGTACTTC
CDR3: CASSTTSGFSYEQYF

V: TRBV7-9
size: few
D: TRBD2
J: TRBJ2-1
DNA: TGTGCCAGCAGCCACCTAGTAGCGGGGGCCTACAATGAGCAGTTCTTC
CDR3: CASSHLVAGAYNEQFF

V: TRBV12-3/TRBV12-4
size: NA
D: NA
J: TRBJ2-4
DNA: TGTGCCAGCAGTCCCCGGTATGAGCCCCGCAGAAAAAACATTCAGTACTTC
CDR3: CASSPRYEPRRKNIQYF

V: TRBV5-1
size: NA
D: NA
J: TRBJ1-3
DNA: TGCGCCAGCAGCTTGGGCGTCTCTGGAAACACCATATATTTT
CDR3: CASSLGVSGNTIYF

V: TRBV5-4
size: NA
D: TRBD1
J: TRBJ2-1
DNA: TGTGCCAGCAGCTTGTGGACTTACAGGGGGAGTGAGCAGTTCTTC
CDR3: CASSLWTYRGSEQFF

V: TRBV23-1
size: NA
D: NA
J: TRBJ2-6
DNA: TGCGCCAGCAGTCAATCGGGGCAGCCGCGCTCTGGGGCCAACGTCCTGACTTTC
CDR3: CASSQSGQPRSGANVLTF

V: TRBV18
size: NA
D: TRBD1
J: TRBJ2-3
DNA: TGTGCCAGCTCACGTCAGGGGGCCCCCACAGATACGCAGTATTTT
CDR3: CASSRQGAPTDTQYF

V: TRBV4-1
size: NA
D: TRBD2
J: TRBJ2-5
DNA: TGCGCCAGCAGTCTCCAATGGACTAGCGGGGTGTCGTGGTCAGAGACCCAGTACTTC
CDR3: CASSLQWTSGVSWSETQYF

V: TRBV20-1
size: NA
D: NA
J: TRBJ2-2
DNA: TGCAGTGTGCTAACGAACACCGGGGAGCTGTTTTTT
CDR3: CSVLTNTGELFF

V: TRBV20-1
size: medium-sized
D: NA
J: TRBJ2-3
DNA: TGCAGTGCTAGAGATGCGACTAGGCCTCCCAACACAGATACGCAGTATTTT
CDR3: CSARDATRPPNTDTQYF

V: TRBV29-1
size: NA
D: NA
J: TRBJ2-2
DNA: TGCAGCGTCCGTCGCTCTCGAGGCGGGGAGCTGTTTTTT
CDR3: CSVRRSRGGELFF

V: TRBV4-1
size: few
D: NA
J: TRBJ2-3
DNA: TGCGCCAGCAGCCAAGTTCGGGGCATTAGGACAGATACGCAGTATTTT
CDR3: CASSQVRGIRTDTQYF

V: TRBV15
size: few
D: NA
J: TRBJ1-5
DNA: TGTGCCACCAGCGGCAGAGGAGGTGTTGGCAATCAGCCCCAGCATTTT
CDR3: CATSGRGGVGNQPQHF